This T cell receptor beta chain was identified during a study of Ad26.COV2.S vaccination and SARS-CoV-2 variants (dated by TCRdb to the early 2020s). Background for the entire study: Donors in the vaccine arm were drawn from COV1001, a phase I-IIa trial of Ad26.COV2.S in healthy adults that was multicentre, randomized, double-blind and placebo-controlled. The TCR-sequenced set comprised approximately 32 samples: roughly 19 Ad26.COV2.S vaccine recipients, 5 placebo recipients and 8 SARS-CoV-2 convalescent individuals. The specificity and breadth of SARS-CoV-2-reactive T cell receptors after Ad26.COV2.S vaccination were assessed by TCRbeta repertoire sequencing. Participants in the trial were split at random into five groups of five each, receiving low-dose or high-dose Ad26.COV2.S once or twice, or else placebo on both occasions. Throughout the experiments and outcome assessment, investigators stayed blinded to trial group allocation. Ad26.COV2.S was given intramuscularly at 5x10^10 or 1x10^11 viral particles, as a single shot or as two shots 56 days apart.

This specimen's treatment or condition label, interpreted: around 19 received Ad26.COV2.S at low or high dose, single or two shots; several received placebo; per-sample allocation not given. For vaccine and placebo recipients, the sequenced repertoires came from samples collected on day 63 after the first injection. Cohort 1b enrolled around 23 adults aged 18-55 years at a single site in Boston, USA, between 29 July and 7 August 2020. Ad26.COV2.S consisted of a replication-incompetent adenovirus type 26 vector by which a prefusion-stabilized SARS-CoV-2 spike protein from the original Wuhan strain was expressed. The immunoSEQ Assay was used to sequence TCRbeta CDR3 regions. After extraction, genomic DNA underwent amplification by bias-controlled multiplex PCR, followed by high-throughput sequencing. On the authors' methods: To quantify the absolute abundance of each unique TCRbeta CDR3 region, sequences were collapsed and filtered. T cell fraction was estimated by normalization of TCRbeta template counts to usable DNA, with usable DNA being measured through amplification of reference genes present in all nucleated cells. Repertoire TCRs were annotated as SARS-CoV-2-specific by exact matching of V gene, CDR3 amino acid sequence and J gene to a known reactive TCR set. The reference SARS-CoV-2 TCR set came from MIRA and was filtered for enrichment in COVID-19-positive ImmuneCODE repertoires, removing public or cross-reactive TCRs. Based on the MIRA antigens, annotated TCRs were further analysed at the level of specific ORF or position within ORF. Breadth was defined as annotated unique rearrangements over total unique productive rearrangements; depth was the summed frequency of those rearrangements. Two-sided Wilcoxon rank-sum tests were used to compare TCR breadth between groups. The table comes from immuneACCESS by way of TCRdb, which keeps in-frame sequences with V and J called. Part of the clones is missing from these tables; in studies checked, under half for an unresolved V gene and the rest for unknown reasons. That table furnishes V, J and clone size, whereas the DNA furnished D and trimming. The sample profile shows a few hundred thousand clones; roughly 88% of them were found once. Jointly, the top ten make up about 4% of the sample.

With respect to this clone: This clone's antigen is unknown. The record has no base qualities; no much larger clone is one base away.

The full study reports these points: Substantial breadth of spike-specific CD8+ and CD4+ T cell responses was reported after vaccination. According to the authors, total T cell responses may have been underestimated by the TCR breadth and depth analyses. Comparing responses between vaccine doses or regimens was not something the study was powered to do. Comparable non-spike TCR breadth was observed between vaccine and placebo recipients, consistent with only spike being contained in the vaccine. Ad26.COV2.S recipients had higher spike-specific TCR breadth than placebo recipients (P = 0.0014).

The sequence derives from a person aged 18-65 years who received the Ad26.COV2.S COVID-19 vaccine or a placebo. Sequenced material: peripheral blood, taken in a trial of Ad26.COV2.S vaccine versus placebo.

The nucleotide sequence reads as follows: TGTGCCAGTAGCACGCGGACCGCAGGGGGGTACCGGAGGAATGAAAAACTGTTTTTT. Translated, it gives CASSTRTAGGYRRNEKLFF. The sequence is built from TRBV19 and TRBJ1-4, with 7 central nucleotides matching TRBD1. Relative to germline, V is missing 6 bases and J is missing 5 bases, with 21 bases of the junction outside any gene match. The germline V gene encodes CDR1 LNHDA and CDR2 SQIVND (reference sequence). Including the terminal cysteine and phenylalanine, the CDR3 comprises 19 residues. Just CDR3 DNA is preserved here, 57 bases in frame from base 1. The full variable domain, completed from the reference TRBV19 and TRBJ1-4 proteins outside the CDR3, reads DGGITQSPKYLFRKEGQNVTLSCEQNLNHDAMYWYRQDPGQGLRLIYYSQIVNDFQKGDIAEGYSVSREKKESFPLTVTSAQKNPTAFYLCASSTRTAGGYRRNEKLFFGSGTQLSVL.